The clone carrying this TCR beta chain was seen repeatedly, ten times or more. Its antigen is undetermined. Trimming took off 6 bases at V and 4 bases at J, with 16 bases between the two ends. Looked up from germline, CDR1 is ENHRY and CDR2 is SYGVKD. CDR3 length equals 15 residues. This specimen belongs to a study of regulatory T cells in long-lasting Graves disease. Study-level information: Antithyroid drugs had been taken under 3 months by newly diagnosed Graves' patients. Study outcomes and limitations: Peripheral blood alone, not thyroid tissue, underwent study.

Libraries of TCR beta came from iRepertoire HTBI primers plus Arm-PCR of CDR3 regions. TCRdb re-derived calls from the multiplex PCR reads in MiXCR, one entry per CDR3 protein. In the table there are around 500,000 distinct CDR3 sequences, about 16% of which are singletons. The sample's time point: newly diagnosed GD, antithyroid drugs for less than 3 months. TCR sequences were obtained from RNA taken from PBMCs. The same data also contributed to another study, on T cells in Graves' hyperthyroidism and ophthalmopathy. From that study: Blood samples included most of the expanded thyroid clonotypes exceeding 0.001.

This sequence joins TRBV10-3 and TRBJ2-1; the D call may be TRBD1 or TRBD2 (5 bases each). The sequenced sample was peripheral blood mononuclear cells (PBMCs), obtained at new diagnosis, from a patient treated with antithyroid drugs. The clonotype originates from a woman aged 35-60 years with Graves disease. CDR3 region: CAISGGRDQYNEQFF. The CDR3 bases are TGTGCCATCAGCGGCGGTAGGGACCAGTACAATGAGCAGTTCTTC.